This T cell receptor beta chain was documented in a study of blood T cell repertoires in COVID-19. The wider study: Samples representing acute and convalescent COVID-19 were sourced from the United States, Italy and Spain. PBMCs, B-cell-depleted T cells, or T cells were the source of the cDNA or gDNA that made up the material.

Germline assignment: CDR1 SGHNT and CDR2 YYREEE (reference sequence). This CDR3 comprises 15 residues. The V and J ends lost 4 bases and 3 bases respectively, with 16 bases between them. Per the original methods: Counts of nucleated cells, estimated from reference gene primer amplification, were obtained. This table comes from immunoSEQ multiplex PCR, and its TCRdb copy is limited to in-frame clones, with some not included. The V and J calls and clone size come from that table; D and trimming were worked out from the DNA. Of about 140,000 clones listed, about 80% are singletons. Specimen: peripheral blood. V gene TRBV5-4 combines with J gene TRBJ1-1, with D possibly TRBD1 on 5 matching bases. This clonotype was obtained from a man between 65 and 80 years old who had recovered from COVID-19. The DNA for the CDR3 is TGTGCCAGCAGCCCTTGGGGAGGGGCATACACTGAAGCTTTCTTT. Protein product: CASSPWGGAYTEAFF. Full variable domain (outside the CDR3, taken from reference TRBV5-4 and TRBJ1-1): ETGVTQSPTHLIKTRGQQVTLRCSSQSGHNTVSWYQQALGQGPQFIFQYYREEENGRGNFPPRFSGLQFPNYSSELNVNALELDDSALYLCASSPWGGAYTEAFFGQGTRLTVV.